The 17 T cell receptor beta chains reported below all come from one sample, sequenced in a study of early T cells in non-severe SARS-CoV-2 infection. TCRdb re-derived calls from the 5' RACE reads in MiXCR, one entry per CDR3 protein. The sample records 68,000 or so distinct CDR3 sequences, 10% to 15% being singletons. Input material: whole blood. These TCRs come from an adult who was a healthcare worker with PCR-confirmed SARS-CoV-2 infection or an uninfected control (not recorded which).

There are many counts of this clonotype. The chain carries TRBV7-9 and TRBJ2-3, with 7 bases that match TRBD2. Germline values: CDR1 SEHNR, CDR2 FQNEAQ (reference sequence). The V segment lost 5 bases and the J segment 4 bases; nucleotides outside the gene matches: 15. The CDR3 is made up of 17 amino acids. The CDR3 sequence is CASSPSLTSPIPDTQYF. CDR3 bases: TGTGCCAGCAGCCCCAGCCTGACTAGCCCTATCCCAGATACGCAGTATTTT.

There are a few counts of this clonotype. The rearrangement links TRBV20-1 to TRBJ1-1; possible D gene TRBD1, 5 bases. V lost 3 bases to trimming and J lost 1 base, with 9 bases between them. The V gene's germline CDR1 is DFQATT and CDR2 SNEGSKA (reference sequence). The CDR3 runs to 13 residues. CDR3 protein: CSASGGPNTEAFF. The CDR3 DNA is TGCAGTGCTAGCGGGGGTCCGAACACTGAAGCTTTCTTT.

This clonotype was seen repeatedly, ten times or more. The chain employs TRBV24-1 and TRBJ1-1; no reliable D call. The CDR3 covers 13 residues. The germline V gene has CDR1 KGHDR and CDR2 SFDVKD. V lost 3 bases and J lost 4, with 8 bases in between. The CDR3: CATSDEKGTEAFF. CDR3 DNA: TGTGCCACCAGTGATGAGAAGGGCACTGAAGCTTTCTTT.

The chain uses TRBV10-1 and TRBJ1-4, with unresolved D. CDR1 WNHNN and CDR2 SYGVQD come from the germline V gene (reference sequence). V lost 4 bases and J lost 11, with 8 bases in between. The CDR3 runs to 11 residues. The CDR3 is CASSGGGKLFF. The DNA of the CDR3 is TGCGCCAGCAGTGGTGGAGGGAAACTGTTTTTT.

The CDR3 loop reads CASTLSALREQYF. The CDR3 DNA sequence: TGTGCCAGCACCCTGAGTGCGCTGAGGGAGCAGTACTTC. The chain uses TRBV27 and TRBJ2-7; D uncertain. The length of the CDR3 is 13 residues. The germline CDR1 and CDR2 sequences are MNHEY and SMNVEV (reference sequence). The V gene lost 7 bases and the J gene lost 7 bases, with 17 bases spanning the gap.

This clonotype is medium-sized within its sample. The rearrangement uses TRBV6-6 and TRBJ2-5, with 9 bases matching TRBD2. Germline V CDR1 and CDR2: MNHNY, SVGAGI (reference sequence). Trimming cost V 2 bases and J 5 bases; bases outside gene matches: 6. The CDR3 has 15 residues. CDR3 protein: CASSYGTSIPETQYF. Written as DNA, the CDR3 is TGTGCCAGCAGTTACGGGACTAGCATTCCGGAGACCCAGTACTTC.

The chain combines TRBV29-1 with TRBJ2-3; either TRBD1 or TRBD2 may fit D (7 bases each). Germline V gene sequence: CDR1 SQVTM, CDR2 ANQGSEA. The CDR3 is 17 amino acids. The V gene lost 3 bases and the J gene lost 3 bases, with 22 bases spanning the gap. CDR3 DNA sequence: TGCAGCGTTGACAACCTTCCAGGGGGGGGGGCAACAGATACGCAGTATTTT. Encoded protein: CSVDNLPGGGATDTQYF.

The chain uses TRBV3-1 and TRBJ1-3, with D maybe TRBD1 (5 bases). Germline V gene data show CDR1 as LGHDT and CDR2 as YNNKEL (reference sequence). The V end lost 2 bases, the J end lost 4 bases, and 9 bases lay between the germline ends. There are 14 residues in the CDR3. CDR3 nucleotides: TGTGCCAGCAGCCAAATGGGGGAAGGAAACACCATATATTTT. Its translation is CASSQMGEGNTIYF.

This chain uses TRBV4-3 with TRBJ1-4; no clear D gene. Trimming pared 1 base from V and 7 bases from J, leaving 16 bases between. Germline V CDR1 and CDR2: LGHNA, YSLEER. This CDR3 has 16 amino acids. In DNA form, the CDR3 reads TGCGCCAGCAGCCAAGTGTGGGCGGCGAGATCTGAAAAACTGTTTTTT. Translation: CASSQVWAARSEKLFF.

The J gene is TRBJ2-3, the V gene TRBV19, with no clear D. The CDR3 has 13 amino acids. Germline V gives CDR1 LNHDA, CDR2 SQIVND (reference sequence). Trimming shortened V by 3 bases and J by 4 bases, and 8 bases separated the two germline ends. The CDR3 nucleotides are TGTGCCAGTAGTATCCCAGCCGCAGATACGCAGTATTTT. Translated, it gives CASSIPAADTQYF.

The rearrangement uses TRBV29-1 and TRBJ2-7, with 8 bases lining up with TRBD1. This CDR3 is 14 amino acids long. J was trimmed by 0 bases and V by 5 bases; bases with no gene match: 6. Looked up from germline, CDR1 is SQVTM and CDR2 is ANQGSEA. The CDR3 loop reads CSVRVGTGSYEQYF. CDR3 nucleotides: TGCAGCGTTCGTGTGGGGACAGGCTCCTACGAGCAGTACTTC.

The rearrangement links TRBV7-2 to TRBJ2-3; D call uncertain. The CDR3 spans 13 residues. Trimming left V 2 bases short and J 3 bases short, with 6 bases between. CDR1 and CDR2 from the germline V gene are SGHTA and FQGNSA. CDR3 DNA sequence: TGTGCCAGCAGCTTATCGCAGACAGATACGCAGTATTTT. Translation: CASSLSQTDTQYF.

The J gene is TRBJ1-2, the V gene TRBV18; the D is unclear. Germline lookup yields CDR1 KGHSH and CDR2 LQKENI. V was shortened by 3 bases and J by 4 bases, with 15 bases between the two germline ends. CDR3 length: 15 amino acids. The CDR3 DNA reads TGTGCCAGCTCACCCGCCGACACTGGAGTCTATGGCTACACCTTC. This codes for CASSPADTGVYGYTF.

This clonotype was detected only a few times. The rearrangement joins TRBV9 to TRBJ2-1; D gene ambiguous. V was shortened by 4 bases and J by 4 bases, with 6 bases between the two germline ends. From germline, CDR1 is SGDLS and CDR2 YYNGEE. The CDR3 covers 12 residues. Here the CDR3 DNA reads TGTGCCAGCAGCCCAGATTACAATGAGCAGTTCTTC. Translation gives CASSPDYNEQFF.

This clonotype has only a few counts. The chain combines TRBV5-4 with TRBJ2-1; 9 bases align to TRBD1. The germline V gene encodes CDR1 SGHNT and CDR2 YYREEE (reference sequence). This CDR3 is built from 14 residues. The trim removed 0 bases at V and 8 bases at J, leaving 3 bases unmatched. The CDR3: CASSLADRGDEQFF. Here the CDR3 DNA reads TGTGCCAGCAGCTTGGCGGACAGGGGAGATGAGCAGTTCTTC.

The chain has TRBV20-1 and TRBJ1-5, with a tentative D call TRBD1 (5 bases). Trimming removed 3 bases from V and 5 bases from J, with 11 bases in between. The CDR3 is 13 amino acids. Germline V gene lookup returns CDR1 DFQATT and CDR2 SNEGSKA (reference sequence). CDR3 sequence (DNA): TGCAGTGCTAGCCGAGGGGAGGATCAGCCCCAGCATTTT. Translating it yields CSASRGEDQPQHF.

This clonotype was counted many times. The chain carries TRBV20-1 and TRBJ2-7, with D hard to call. Deletions cut 1 base from V and 0 bases from J, with 4 bases between. Germline CDR1 DFQATT, CDR2 SNEGSKA (reference sequence). This CDR3 comprises 12 residues. The CDR3 sequence is CSARVSSYEQYF. DNA of the CDR3: TGCAGTGCTAGAGTGAGCTCCTACGAGCAGTACTTC.